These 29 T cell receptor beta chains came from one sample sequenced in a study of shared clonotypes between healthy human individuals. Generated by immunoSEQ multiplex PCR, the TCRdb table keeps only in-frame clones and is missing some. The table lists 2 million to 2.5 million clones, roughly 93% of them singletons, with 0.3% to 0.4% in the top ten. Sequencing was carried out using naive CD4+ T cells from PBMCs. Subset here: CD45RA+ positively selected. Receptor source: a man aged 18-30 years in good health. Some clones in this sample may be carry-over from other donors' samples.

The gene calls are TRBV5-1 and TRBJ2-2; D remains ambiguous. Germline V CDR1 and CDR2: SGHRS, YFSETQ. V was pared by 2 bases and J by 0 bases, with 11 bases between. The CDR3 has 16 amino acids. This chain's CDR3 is CASSLGRRANTGELFF. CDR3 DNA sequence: TGCGCCAGCAGCTTAGGCAGGCGCGCGAACACCGGGGAGCTGTTTTTT.

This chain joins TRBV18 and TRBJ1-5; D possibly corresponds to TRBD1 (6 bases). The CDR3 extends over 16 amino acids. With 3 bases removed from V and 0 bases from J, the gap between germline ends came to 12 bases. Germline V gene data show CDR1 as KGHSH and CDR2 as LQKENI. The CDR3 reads CASSPGGGRSNQPQHF. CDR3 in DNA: TGTGCCAGCTCACCGGGCGGGGGCCGTAGCAATCAGCCCCAGCATTTT.

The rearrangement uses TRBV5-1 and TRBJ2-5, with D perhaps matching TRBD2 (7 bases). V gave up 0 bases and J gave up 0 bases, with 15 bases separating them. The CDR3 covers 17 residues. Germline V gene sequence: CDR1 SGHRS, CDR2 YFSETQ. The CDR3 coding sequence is TGCGCCAGCAGCTTGGTGGCTAGCGGACAGTACCAAGAGACCCAGTACTTC. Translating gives CASSLVASGQYQETQYF.

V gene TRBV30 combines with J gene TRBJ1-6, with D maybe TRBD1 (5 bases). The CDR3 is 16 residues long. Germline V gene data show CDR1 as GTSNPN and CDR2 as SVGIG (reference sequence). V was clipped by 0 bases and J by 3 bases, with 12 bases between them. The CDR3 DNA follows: TGTGCCTGGAGTGTCGCCGGGACCAACTATAATTCACCCCTCCACTTT. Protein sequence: CAWSVAGTNYNSPLHF.

The CDR3 DNA reads as TGTGCCAGCAGCATGCCTGGACAGCTTAACACCGGGGAGCTGTTTTTT. Protein: CASSMPGQLNTGELFF. V and J are TRBV28 and TRBJ2-2; D is perhaps TRBD1 (6 bases). Germline loops: CDR1 MDHEN, CDR2 SYDVKM. This CDR3 has 16 amino acids. Trimming cost V 6 bases and J 2 bases, with 16 bases left between them.

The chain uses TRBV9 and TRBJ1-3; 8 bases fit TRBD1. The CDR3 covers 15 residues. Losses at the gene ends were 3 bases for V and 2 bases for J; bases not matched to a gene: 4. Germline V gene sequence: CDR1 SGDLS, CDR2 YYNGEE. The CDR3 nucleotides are TGTGCCAGCAGCGACACAGGGGGTCCTGGAAACACCATATATTTT. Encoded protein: CASSDTGGPGNTIYF.

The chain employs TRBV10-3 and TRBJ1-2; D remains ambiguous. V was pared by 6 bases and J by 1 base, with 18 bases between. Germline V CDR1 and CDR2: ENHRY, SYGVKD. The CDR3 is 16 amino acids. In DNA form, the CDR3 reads TGTGCCATCAGGCCCGATGAGGCAGGCGGTAACTATGGCTACACCTTC. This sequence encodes CAIRPDEAGGNYGYTF.

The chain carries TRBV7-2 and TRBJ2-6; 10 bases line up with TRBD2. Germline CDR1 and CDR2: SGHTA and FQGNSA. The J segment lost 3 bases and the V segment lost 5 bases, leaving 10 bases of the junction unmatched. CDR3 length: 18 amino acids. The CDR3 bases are TGTGCCAGCAGCCAAGCGGGAGGGCCTCTCGGTGGGGCCAACGTCCTGACTTTC. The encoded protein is CASSQAGGPLGGANVLTF.

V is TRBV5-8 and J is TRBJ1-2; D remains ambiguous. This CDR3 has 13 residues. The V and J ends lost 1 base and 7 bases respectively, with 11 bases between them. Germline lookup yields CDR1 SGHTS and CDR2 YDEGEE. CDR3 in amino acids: CASSLSKVSGYTF. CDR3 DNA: TGTGCCAGCAGCTTGTCCAAAGTTTCTGGCTACACCTTC. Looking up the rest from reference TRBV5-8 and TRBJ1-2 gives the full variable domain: EAGVTQSPTHLIKTRGQQATLRCSPISGHTSVYWYQQALGLGLQFLLWYDEGEERNRGNFPPRFSGRQFPNYSSELNVNALELEDSALYLCASSLSKVSGYTFGSGTRLTVV.

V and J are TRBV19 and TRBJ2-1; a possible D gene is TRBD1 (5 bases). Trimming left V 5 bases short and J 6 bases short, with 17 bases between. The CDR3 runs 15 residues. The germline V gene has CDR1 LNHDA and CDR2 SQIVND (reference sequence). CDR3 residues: CASSSPSAGLNEQFF. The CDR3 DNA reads TGTGCCAGTAGTTCACCATCGGCAGGGCTCAATGAGCAGTTCTTC.

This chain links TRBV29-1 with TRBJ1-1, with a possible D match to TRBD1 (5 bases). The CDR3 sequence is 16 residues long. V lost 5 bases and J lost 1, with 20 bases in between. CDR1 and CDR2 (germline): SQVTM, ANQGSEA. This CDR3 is CSVIPGTSGRNTEAFF. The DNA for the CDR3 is TGCAGCGTTATCCCCGGGACTAGCGGGAGGAACACTGAAGCTTTCTTT. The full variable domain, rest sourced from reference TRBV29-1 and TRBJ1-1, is SAVISQKPSRDICQRGTSLTIQCQVDSQVTMMFWYRQQPGQSLTLIATANQGSEATYESGFVIDKFPISRPNLTFSTLTVSNMSPEDSSIYLCSVIPGTSGRNTEAFFGQGTRLTVV.

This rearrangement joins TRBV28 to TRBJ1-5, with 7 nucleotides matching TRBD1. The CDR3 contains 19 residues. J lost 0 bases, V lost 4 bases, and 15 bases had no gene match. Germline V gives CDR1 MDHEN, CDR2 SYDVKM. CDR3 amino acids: CASSSWAGTASDSNQPQHF. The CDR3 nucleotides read TGTGCCAGCAGTTCGTGGGCCGGGACAGCTAGTGATAGCAATCAGCCCCAGCATTTT.

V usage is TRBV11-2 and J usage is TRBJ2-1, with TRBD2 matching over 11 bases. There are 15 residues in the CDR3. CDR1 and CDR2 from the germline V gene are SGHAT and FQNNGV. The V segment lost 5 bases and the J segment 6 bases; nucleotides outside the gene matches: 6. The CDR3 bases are TGTGCCAGCAGCCGTCTCGGGACTAGCGGCAATGAGCAGTTCTTC. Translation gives CASSRLGTSGNEQFF. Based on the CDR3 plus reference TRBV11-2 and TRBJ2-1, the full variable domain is EAGVAQSPRYKIIEKRQSVAFWCNPISGHATLYWYQQILGQGPKLLIQFQNNGVVDDSQLPKDRFSAERLKGVDSTLKIQPAKLEDSAVYLCASSRLGTSGNEQFFGPGTRLTVL.

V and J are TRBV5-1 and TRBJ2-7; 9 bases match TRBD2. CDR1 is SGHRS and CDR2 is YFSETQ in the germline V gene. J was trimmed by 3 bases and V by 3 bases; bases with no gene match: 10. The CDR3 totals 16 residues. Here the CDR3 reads CASSSTIAGAHYEQYF. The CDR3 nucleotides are TGCGCCAGCAGCTCGACGATAGCGGGAGCGCACTACGAGCAGTACTTC.

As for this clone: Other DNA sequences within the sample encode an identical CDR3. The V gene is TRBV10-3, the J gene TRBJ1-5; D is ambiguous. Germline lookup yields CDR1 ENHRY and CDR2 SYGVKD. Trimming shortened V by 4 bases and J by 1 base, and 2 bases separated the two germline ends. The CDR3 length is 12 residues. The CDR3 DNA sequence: TGTGCCATCAGTGGGAGCAATCAGCCCCAGCATTTT. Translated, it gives CAISGSNQPQHF.

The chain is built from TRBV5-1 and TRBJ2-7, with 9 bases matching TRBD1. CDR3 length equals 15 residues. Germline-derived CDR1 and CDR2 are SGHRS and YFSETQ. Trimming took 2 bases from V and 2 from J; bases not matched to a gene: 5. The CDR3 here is CASSLGTGTTYEQYF. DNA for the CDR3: TGCGCCAGCAGCTTAGGGACAGGGACTACCTACGAGCAGTACTTC.

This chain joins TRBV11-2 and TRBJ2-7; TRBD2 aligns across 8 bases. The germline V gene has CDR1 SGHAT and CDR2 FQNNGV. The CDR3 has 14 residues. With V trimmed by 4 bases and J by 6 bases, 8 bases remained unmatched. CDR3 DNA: TGTGCCAGCAGCTACGTGGGTAGCGGGACCGAGCAGTACTTC. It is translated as CASSYVGSGTEQYF.

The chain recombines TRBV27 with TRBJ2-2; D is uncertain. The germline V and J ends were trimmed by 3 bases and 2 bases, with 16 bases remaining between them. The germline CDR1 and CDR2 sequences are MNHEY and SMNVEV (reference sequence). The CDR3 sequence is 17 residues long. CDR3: CASSFLGATSNTGELFF. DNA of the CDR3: TGTGCCAGCAGTTTCCTTGGCGCCACCTCCAACACCGGGGAGCTGTTTTTT.

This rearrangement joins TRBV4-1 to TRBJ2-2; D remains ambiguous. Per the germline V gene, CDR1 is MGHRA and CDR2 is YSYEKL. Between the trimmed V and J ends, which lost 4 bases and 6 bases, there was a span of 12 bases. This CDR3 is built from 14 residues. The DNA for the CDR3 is TGCGCCAGCAGCCCCCTCGGAATTTCCGGGGAGCTGTTTTTT. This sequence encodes CASSPLGISGELFF.

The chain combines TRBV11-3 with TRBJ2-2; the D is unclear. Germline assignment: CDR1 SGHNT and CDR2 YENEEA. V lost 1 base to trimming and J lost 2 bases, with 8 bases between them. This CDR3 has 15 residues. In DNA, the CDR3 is TGTGCCAGCAGCTTAGGTGGCTTTAACACCGGGGAGCTGTTTTTT. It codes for CASSLGGFNTGELFF. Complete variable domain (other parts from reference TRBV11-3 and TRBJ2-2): EAGVVQSPRYKIIEKKQPVAFWCNPISGHNTLYWYLQNLGQGPELLIRYENEEAVDDSQLPKDRFSAERLKGVDSTLKIQPAELGDSAVYLCASSLGGFNTGELFFGEGSRLTVL.

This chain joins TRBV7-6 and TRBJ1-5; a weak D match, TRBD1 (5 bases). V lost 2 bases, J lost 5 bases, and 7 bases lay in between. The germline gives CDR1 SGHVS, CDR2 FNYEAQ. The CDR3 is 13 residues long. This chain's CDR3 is CASSLIGDQPQHF. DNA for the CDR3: TGTGCCAGCAGCTTAATAGGGGATCAGCCCCAGCATTTT.

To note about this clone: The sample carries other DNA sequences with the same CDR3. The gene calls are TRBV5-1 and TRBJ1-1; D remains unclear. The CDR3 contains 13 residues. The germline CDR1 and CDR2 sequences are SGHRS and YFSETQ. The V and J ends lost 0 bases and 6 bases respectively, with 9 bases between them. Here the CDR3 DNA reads TGCGCCAGCAGCTTGGAAGGAGGCGCTGAAGCTTTCTTT. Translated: CASSLEGGAEAFF.

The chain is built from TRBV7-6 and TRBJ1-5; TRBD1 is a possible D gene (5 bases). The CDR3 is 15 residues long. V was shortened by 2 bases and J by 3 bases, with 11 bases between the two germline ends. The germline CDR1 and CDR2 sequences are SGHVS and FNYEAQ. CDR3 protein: CASSLSGGINQPQHF. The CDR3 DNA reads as TGTGCCAGCAGCTTAAGTGGGGGGATCAATCAGCCCCAGCATTTT.

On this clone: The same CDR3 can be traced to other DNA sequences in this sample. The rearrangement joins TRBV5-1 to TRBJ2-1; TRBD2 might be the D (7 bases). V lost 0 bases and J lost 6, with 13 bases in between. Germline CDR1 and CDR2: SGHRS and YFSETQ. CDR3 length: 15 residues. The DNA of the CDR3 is TGCGCCAGCAGCTTGGTGGCGGGGGCTCCCAATGAGCAGTTCTTC. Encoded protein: CASSLVAGAPNEQFF.

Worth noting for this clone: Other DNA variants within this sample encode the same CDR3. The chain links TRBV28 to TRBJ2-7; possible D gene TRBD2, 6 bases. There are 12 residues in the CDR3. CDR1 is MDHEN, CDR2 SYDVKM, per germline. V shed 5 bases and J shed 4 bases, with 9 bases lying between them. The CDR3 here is CASSLAGYEQYF. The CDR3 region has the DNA TGTGCCAGCAGTCTTGCGGGATACGAGCAGTACTTC.

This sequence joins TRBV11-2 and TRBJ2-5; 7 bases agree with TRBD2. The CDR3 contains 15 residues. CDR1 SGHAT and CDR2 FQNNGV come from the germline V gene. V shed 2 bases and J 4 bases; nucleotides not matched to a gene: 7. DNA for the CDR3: TGTGCCAGCAGCTTAAATTGGGAGGGCCGAGAGACCCAGTACTTC. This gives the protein CASSLNWEGRETQYF.

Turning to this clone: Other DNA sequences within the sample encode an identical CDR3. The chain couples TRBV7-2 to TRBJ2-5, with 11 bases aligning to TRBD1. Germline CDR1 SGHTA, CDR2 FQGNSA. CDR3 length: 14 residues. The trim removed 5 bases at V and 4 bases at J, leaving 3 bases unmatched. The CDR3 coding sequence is TGTGCCAGCAGCCTAGGGACAGGGGGAGAGACCCAGTACTTC. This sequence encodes CASSLGTGGETQYF.

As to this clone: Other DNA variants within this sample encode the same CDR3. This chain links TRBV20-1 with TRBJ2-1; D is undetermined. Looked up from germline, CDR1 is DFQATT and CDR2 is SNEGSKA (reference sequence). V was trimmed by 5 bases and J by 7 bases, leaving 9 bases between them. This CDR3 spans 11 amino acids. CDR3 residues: CSAPRLNEQFF. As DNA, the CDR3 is TGCAGTGCTCCCCGTTTGAATGAGCAGTTCTTC.

The CDR3 DNA sequence: TGTGCCATCGGACGCCTACTACTAGCGGAAAACACAGATACGCAGTATTTT. It translates to CAIGRLLLAENTDTQYF. The gene calls are TRBV10-3 and TRBJ2-3, with 8 bases matching TRBD2. Losses at the gene ends were 8 bases for V and 2 bases for J; bases not matched to a gene: 15. Germline assignment: CDR1 ENHRY and CDR2 SYGVKD. The CDR3 runs to 17 residues.